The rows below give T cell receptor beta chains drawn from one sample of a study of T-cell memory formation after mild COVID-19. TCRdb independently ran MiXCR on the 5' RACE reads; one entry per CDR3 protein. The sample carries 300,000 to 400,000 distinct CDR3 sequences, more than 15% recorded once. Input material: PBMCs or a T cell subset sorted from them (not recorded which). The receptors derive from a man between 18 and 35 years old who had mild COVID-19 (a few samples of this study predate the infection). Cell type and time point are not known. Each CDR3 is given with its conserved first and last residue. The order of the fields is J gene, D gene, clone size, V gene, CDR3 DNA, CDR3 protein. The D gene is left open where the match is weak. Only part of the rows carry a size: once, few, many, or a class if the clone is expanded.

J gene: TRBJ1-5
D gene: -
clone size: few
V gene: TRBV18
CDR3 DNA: TGTGCCAGTCATGGACAGCTTAATCAGCCCCAGCATTTT
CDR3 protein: CASHGQLNQPQHF

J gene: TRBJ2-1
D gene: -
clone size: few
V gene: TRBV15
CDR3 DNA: TGTGCCACCAGCAGCGCCCCCGGTAATGAGCAGTTCTTC
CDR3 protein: CATSSAPGNEQFF

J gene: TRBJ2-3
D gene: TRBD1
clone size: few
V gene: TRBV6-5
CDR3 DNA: TGTGCCAGCAGCCGGGGGACAGGGGGTCGCACAGATACGCAGTATTTT
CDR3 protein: CASSRGTGGRTDTQYF

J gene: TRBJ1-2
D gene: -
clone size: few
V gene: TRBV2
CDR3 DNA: TGTGCCAGCAGTGAGTCCCCAGGGGTGATTGTTGGCTACACCTTC
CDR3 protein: CASSESPGVIVGYTF

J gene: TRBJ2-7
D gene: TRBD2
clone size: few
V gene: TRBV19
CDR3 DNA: TGTGCCAGTAGTGTCTCTCTAGCGGGATATTCCTACGAGCAGTACTTC
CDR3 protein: CASSVSLAGYSYEQYF

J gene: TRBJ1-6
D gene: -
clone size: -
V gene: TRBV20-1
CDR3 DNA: TGCAGTGCTAGAGATGAACCCCGTCAGACAGAGCTGAATTCACCCCTCCACTTT
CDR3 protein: CSARDEPRQTELNSPLHF

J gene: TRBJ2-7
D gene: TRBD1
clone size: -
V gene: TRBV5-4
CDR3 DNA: TGTGCCAGCAGCCCCGGGACAGGGGGCCGGGAGCAGTACTTC
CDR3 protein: CASSPGTGGREQYF

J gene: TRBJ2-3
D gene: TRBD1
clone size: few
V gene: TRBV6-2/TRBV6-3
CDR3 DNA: TGTGCCAGCAGCCTCCCGGACAGGGGTGGAGATACGCAGTATTTT
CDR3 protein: CASSLPDRGGDTQYF

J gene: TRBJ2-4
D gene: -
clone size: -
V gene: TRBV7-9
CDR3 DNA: TGTGCCAGCAGTCGCCGAGGAGGGTATTCCAAAAACATTCAGTACTTC
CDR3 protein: CASSRRGGYSKNIQYF

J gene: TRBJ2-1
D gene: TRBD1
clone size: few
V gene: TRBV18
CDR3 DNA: TGTGCCAGCTCCCCGACAGGGGGCTACAATGAGCAGTTCTTC
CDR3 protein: CASSPTGGYNEQFF

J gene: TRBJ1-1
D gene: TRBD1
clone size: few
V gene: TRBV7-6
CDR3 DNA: TGTGCCAGTGCCTCAGGGGGCACTGAAGCTTTCTTT
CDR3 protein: CASASGGTEAFF

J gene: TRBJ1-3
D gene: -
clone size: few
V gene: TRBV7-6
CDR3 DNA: TGTGCCAGCAGCCCGCGCCCCTCTGGAAACACCATATATTTT
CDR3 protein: CASSPRPSGNTIYF

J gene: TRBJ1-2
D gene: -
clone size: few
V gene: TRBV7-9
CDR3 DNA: TGTGCCAGCAGCTTAGATCGGGGAGGGGACTATGGCTACACCTTC
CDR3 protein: CASSLDRGGDYGYTF

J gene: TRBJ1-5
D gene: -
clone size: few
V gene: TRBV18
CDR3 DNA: TGTGCCAGCTCACCAGGCCAAGGGGCTAATCAGCCCCAGCATTTT
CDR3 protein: CASSPGQGANQPQHF

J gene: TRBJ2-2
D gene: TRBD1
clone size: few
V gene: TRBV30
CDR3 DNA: TGTGCCTGGAGTTTACCGGGACAGGGGTCTGGGGAGCTGTTTTTT
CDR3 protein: CAWSLPGQGSGELFF

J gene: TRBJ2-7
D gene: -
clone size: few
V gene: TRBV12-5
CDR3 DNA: TGTGCTAGTGGACCTCCGCGGGGCTACGAGCAGTACTTC
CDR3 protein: CASGPPRGYEQYF

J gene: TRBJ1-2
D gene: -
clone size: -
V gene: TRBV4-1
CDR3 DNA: TGCGCCAGCAGCCAAGAAGCCGTAGCTAACTATGGCTACACCTTC
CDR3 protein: CASSQEAVANYGYTF

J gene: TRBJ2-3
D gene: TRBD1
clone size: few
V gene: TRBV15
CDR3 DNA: TGTGCCACCAGCAGAGGGGACAGGGGGCATACGCAGTATTTT
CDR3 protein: CATSRGDRGHTQYF

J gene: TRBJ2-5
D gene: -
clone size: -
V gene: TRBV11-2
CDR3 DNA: TGTGCCAGCAGCTCCGTAAAGGGGGGGCAACAGACCCAGTACTTC
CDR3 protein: CASSSVKGGQQTQYF

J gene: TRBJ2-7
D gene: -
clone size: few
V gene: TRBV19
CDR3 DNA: TGTGCCAGTAGTATGGGCTCGATTTGGGAGCAGTACTTC
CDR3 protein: CASSMGSIWEQYF

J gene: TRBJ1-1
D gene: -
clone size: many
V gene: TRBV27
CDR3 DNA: TGTGCCAGCAGTTTTTCAGGGGAAGGGACTGAAGCTTTCTTT
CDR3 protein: CASSFSGEGTEAFF

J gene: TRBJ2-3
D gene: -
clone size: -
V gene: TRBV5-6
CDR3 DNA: TGTGCCAGCAGCCAGCAGGGACATACGCAGTATTTT
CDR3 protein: CASSQQGHTQYF

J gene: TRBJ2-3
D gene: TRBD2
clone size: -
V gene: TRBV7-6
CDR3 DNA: TGTGCCAGCAGCTTAGGGGGCGCGGGGGGCACGGCAGATACGCAGTATTTT
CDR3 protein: CASSLGGAGGTADTQYF

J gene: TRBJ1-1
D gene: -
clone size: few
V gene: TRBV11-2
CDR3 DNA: TGTGCCAGCAGAACGACAGGCAGAAGGAACACTGAAGCTTTCTTT
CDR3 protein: CASRTTGRRNTEAFF

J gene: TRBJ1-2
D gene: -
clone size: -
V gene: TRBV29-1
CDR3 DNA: TGCAGCGTTGGAAGTATGGGGTACACCTTC
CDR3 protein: CSVGSMGYTF

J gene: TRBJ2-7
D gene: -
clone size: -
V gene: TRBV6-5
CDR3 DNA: TGTGCCAGCAGTTACTCGTGGACACCTACCTTGGACGAGCAGTACTTC
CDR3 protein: CASSYSWTPTLDEQYF

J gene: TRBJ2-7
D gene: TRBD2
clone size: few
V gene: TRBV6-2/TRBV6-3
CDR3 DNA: TGTGCCAGCAGTTCATCCGGGACTAGAGGGTACGAGCAGTACTTC
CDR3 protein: CASSSSGTRGYEQYF

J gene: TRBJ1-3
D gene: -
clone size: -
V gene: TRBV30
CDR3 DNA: TGTGCCTGGAGTGTCTCCTCTGGAAACACCATATATTTT
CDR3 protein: CAWSVSSGNTIYF

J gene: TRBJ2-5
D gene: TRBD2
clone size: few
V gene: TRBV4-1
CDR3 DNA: TGCGCCAGCAGCCCCTGGGAGGGAGGTTTGTGGGAGACCCAGTACTTC
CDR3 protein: CASSPWEGGLWETQYF

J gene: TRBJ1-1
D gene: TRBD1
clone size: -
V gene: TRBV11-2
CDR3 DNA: TGTGCCAGCAGCTTCGGCAGGGGGAGTACTGAAGCTTTCTTT
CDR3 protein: CASSFGRGSTEAFF

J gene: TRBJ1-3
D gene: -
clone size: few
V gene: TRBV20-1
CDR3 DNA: TGCAGTGCTAGTATAGGGGCTGGAAACACCATATATTTT
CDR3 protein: CSASIGAGNTIYF

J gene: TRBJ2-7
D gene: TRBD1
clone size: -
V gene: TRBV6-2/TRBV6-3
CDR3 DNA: TGTGCCAGCAGTTACTGGGACAGGGGAACGGCGTACTTC
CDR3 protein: CASSYWDRGTAYF

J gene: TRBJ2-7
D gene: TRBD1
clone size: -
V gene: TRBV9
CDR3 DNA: TGTGCCAGCAGCGTAAAGCCGGGACAGGGGGACGAGCAGTACTTC
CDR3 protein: CASSVKPGQGDEQYF

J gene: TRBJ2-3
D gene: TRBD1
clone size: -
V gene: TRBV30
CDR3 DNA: TGTGCCTGCAGAGAAGACAGGGTCCCAGATACGCAGTATTTT
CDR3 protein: CACREDRVPDTQYF

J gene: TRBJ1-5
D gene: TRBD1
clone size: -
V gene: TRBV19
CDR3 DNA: TGTGCCAGTAGTATAGTGGGGACAGTCGATAGCAATCAGCCCCAGCATTTT
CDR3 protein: CASSIVGTVDSNQPQHF

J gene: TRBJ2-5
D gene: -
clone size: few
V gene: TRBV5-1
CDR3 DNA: TGCGCCAGCAGCTTACCCAGTGGGGGGGAGACCCAGTACTTC
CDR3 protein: CASSLPSGGETQYF

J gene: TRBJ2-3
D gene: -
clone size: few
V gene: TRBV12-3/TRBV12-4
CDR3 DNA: TGTGCCAGCAGTCCCGGACTGGCAAGTGATACGCAGTATTTT
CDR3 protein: CASSPGLASDTQYF

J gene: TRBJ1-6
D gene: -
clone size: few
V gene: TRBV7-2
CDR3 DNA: TGTGCCAGCAGCTTACGGTACAGGGACTATAATTCACCCCTCCACTTT
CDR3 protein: CASSLRYRDYNSPLHF

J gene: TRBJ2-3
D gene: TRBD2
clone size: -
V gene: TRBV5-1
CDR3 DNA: TGCGCCAGCAGCCGGAGCGGGGAAAGCACAGATACGCAGTATTTT
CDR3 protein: CASSRSGESTDTQYF